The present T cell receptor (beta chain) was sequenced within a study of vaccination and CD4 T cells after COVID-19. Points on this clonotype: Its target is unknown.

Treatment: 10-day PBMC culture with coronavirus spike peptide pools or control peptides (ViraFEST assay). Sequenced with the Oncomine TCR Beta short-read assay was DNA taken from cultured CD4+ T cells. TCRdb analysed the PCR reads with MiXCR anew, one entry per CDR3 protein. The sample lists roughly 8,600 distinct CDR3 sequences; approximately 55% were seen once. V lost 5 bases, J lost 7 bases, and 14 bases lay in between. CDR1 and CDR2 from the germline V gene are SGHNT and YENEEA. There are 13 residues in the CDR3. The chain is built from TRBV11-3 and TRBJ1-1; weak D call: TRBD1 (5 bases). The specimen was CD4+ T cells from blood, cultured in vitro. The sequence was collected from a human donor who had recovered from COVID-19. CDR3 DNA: TGTGCCAGCAGCCGGACCGTGGGGGGTGAAGCTTTCTTT. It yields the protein CASSRTVGGEAFF.